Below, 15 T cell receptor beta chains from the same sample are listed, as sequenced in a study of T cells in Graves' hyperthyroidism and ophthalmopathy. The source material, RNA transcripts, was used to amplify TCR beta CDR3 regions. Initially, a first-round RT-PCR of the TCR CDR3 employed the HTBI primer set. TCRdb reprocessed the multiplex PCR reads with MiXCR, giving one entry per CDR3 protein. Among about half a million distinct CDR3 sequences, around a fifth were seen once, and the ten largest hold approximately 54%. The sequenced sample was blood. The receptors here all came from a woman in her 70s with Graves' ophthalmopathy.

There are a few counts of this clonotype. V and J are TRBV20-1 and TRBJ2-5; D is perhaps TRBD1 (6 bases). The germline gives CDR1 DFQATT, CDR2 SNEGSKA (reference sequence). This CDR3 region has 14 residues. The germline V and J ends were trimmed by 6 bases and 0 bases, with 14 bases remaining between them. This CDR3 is CSAGQSLYQETQYF. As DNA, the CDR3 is TGCAGTGCCGGACAGTCCTTGTACCAAGAGACCCAGTACTTC.

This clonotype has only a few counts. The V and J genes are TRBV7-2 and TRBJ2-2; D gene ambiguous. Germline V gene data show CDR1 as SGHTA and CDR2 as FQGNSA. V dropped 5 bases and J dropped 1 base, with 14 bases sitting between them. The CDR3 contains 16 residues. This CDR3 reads CASSVLPTQNTGELFF. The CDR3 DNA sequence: TGTGCCAGCAGCGTACTACCCACTCAGAACACCGGGGAGCTGTTTTTT.

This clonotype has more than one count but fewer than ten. The CDR3 region has the DNA TGTGCCAGCAGACCCACAGGGGGCGCCTACGAGCAGTACTTC. This translates into CASRPTGGAYEQYF. The rearrangement links TRBV12-3 or TRBV12-4 to TRBJ2-7, with 9 bases aligning to TRBD1. Losses at the gene ends were 6 bases for V and 2 bases for J; bases not matched to a gene: 5. The CDR3 spans 14 residues.

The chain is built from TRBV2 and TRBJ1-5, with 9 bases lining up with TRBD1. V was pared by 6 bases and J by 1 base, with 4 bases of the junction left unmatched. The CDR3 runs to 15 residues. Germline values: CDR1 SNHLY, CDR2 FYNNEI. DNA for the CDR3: TGTGCCAGCAGGGGTGACAGGGGGAGCAATCAGCCCCAGCATTTT. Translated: CASRGDRGSNQPQHF.

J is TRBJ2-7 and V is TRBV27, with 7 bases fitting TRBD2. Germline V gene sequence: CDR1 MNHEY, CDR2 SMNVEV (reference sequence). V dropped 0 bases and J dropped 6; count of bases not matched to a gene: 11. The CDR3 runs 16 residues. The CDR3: CASSLSPGPAGSEQYF. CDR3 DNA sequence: TGTGCCAGCAGTTTATCACCGGGACCAGCGGGAAGCGAGCAGTACTTC.

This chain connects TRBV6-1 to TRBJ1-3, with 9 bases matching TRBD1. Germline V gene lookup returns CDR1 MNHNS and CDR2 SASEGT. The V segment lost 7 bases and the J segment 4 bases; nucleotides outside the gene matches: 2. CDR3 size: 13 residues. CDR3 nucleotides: TGTGCCAGCACGGGACAGGGAGGAAACACCATATATTTT. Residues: CASTGQGGNTIYF.

This chain's CDR3 is CASSPRLAGGFYNEQFF. The DNA of the CDR3 is TGTGCCAGCTCACCTCGACTAGCGGGAGGATTCTACAATGAGCAGTTCTTC. The rearrangement uses TRBV18 and TRBJ2-1; TRBD2 matches at 13 bases. The CDR3 loop spans 17 amino acids. Germline assignment: CDR1 KGHSH and CDR2 LQKENI. V gave up 3 bases and J gave up 3 bases; unmatched junction bases: 5.

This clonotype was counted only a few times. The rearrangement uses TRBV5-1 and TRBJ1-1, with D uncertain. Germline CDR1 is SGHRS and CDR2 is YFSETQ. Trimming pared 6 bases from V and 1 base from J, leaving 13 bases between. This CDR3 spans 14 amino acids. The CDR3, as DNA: TGCGCCAGCACCCAAGACTCTGGGAACACTGAAGCTTTCTTT. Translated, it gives CASTQDSGNTEAFF.

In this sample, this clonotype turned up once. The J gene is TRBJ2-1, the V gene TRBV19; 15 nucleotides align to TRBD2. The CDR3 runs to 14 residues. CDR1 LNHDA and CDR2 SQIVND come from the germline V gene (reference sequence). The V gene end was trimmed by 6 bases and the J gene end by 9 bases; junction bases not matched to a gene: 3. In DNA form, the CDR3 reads TGTGCCAGTAGCCGGACTAGCGGGAGGGTTGAGCAGTTCTTC. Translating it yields CASSRTSGRVEQFF.

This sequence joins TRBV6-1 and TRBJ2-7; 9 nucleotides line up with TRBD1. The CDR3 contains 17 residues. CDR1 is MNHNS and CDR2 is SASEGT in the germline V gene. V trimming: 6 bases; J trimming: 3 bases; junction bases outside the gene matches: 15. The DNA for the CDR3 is TGTGCCAGCAGGGAGGGGACAGGGCCACCCTCGGGCTACGAGCAGTACTTC. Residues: CASREGTGPPSGYEQYF.

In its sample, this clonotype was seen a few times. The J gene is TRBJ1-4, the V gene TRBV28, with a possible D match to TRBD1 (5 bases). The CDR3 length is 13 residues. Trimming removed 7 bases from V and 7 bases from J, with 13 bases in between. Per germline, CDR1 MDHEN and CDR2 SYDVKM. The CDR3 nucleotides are TGTGCCAGCACCATTGGGGCCCGTGAAAAACTGTTTTTT. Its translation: CASTIGAREKLFF.

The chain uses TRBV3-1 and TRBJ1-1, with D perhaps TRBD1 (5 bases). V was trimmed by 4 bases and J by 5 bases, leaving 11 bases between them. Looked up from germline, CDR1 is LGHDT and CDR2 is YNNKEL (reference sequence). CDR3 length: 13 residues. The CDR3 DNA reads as TGTGCCAGCAGCCCGCTTTGGGGGACTGAAGCTTTCTTT. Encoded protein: CASSPLWGTEAFF.

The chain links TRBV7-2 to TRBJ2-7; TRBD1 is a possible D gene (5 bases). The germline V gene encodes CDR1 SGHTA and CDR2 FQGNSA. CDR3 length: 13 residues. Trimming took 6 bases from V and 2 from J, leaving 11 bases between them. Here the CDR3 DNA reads TGTGCCAGCAGGAAAGACAGCGCCTACGAGCAGTACTTC. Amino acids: CASRKDSAYEQYF.

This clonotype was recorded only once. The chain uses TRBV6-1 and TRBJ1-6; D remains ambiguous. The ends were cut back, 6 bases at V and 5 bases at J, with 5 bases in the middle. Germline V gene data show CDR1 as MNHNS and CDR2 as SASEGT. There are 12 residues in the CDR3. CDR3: CASRANNSPLHF. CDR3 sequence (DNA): TGTGCCAGCAGGGCAAATAATTCACCCCTCCACTTT.

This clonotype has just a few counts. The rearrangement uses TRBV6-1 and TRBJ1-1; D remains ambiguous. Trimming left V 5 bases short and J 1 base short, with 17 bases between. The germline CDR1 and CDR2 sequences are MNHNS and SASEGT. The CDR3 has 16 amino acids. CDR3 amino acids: CASSFHQGGSNTEAFF. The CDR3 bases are TGTGCCAGCAGTTTCCACCAAGGAGGCTCGAACACTGAAGCTTTCTTT.